The TCR beta chain described here comes from a study of blood T cell repertoires in COVID-19 (dated by TCRdb to 2020 to 2022). In terms of the full investigation: The collaborator samples originated in the United States, Italy and Spain and spanned the acute and convalescent phases of COVID-19. The prospective study material was composed of cDNA or gDNA derived from T cells, B-cell-depleted T cells, or PBMCs. Deeply sampled blood TCRbeta repertoires from subjects exposed to, actively infected with, or recovered from COVID-19 were included in the dataset. The repertoires were released in a freely available public database intended as a resource for research on the immune response to SARS-CoV-2. Samples came from the ongoing ImmuneRACE study (first 160 participants) plus 1,254 subjects from 6 global collaborators. The sample metadata nearly always contained a de-identified subject ID, COVID-19 status, age in years and sex. Where available, HLA class I and class II types were taken from metadata supplied by the sample provider and were not determined by assay-based typing.

In Seattle, one collaborating source enrolled patients while the infection was active and tracked those patients longitudinally over the course of disease. Collaborating institutions collected whole blood in K2EDTA tubes following their own protocols. For TCRbeta analysis, collaborators shipped samples in one of three forms: frozen whole blood, isolated PBMCs, or DNA extracted from either of those sample types. The immunoSEQ Assay, a bias-controlled multiplex PCR, was used to amplify TCRbeta CDR3 regions from genomic DNA. The paper's data handling went like this. Within the assay, amplification of reference gene primers was used to estimate how many nucleated cells each sample contained. To quantify the absolute abundance of each unique TCRbeta CDR3 rearrangement, sequence reads were collapsed and filtered. For each sample, productive Simpson clonality was calculated as the square root of Simpson's diversity index over productive rearrangements. Imported from immuneACCESS, the table was reduced by TCRdb to in-frame sequences with V and J called. These copies leave out some clones; in studies compared against another copy, an unresolved V gene accounts for under half, and the cause of the remainder is not known. That table gives V, J and clone size, and the DNA gave D and trimming. The sample table lists about 290,000 clones, just under 90% of them with a count of one. The ten largest clones capture roughly 10% of the sample.

A note on this clone: Its target antigen remains unknown. No much larger clonotype is one base removed from it; base qualities were not supplied.

Broader findings and caveats from the paper: The quantity of clinical and demographic metadata differed by source and by participant and was supplied without curation.

Sequencing was performed on peripheral blood. This TCR came from a woman in her 30s with COVID-19, enrolled during active disease.

The CDR3 protein: CASSLYRGGTEAFF. At the DNA level, the sequence is TGTGCCAGCAGCTTGTACAGGGGAGGCACTGAAGCTTTCTTT. The chain employs TRBV5-4 and TRBJ1-1; 7 of the junction bases match TRBD1. Reading from cysteine to phenylalanine, the CDR3 counts 14 amino acids. Just the 42-base CDR3 DNA is kept, in frame starting at base 1. For CDR1 and CDR2, the germline V gene (reference sequence) lists SGHNT and YYREEE. Clipping removes 1 base from V and 4 bases from J, with 4 as the unmatched junction base count.